This note documents a single TCR beta chain sequence. The V and J ends lost 2 bases and 7 bases respectively, with 17 bases between them. Germline CDR1 reads MNHEY; CDR2 reads SVGAGI. The CDR3 has 15 amino acids. TCRdb processed the RT-PCR reads anew with MiXCR; each CDR3 protein has one entry. The data show almost 700,000 distinct CDR3 sequences, 14% seen once. Source material: memory CD4+ T cells from blood. The clonotype originates from a female donor in good health, serving as a healthy control. The gene calls are TRBV6-5 and TRBJ1-2, with no clear D. The CDR3 loop reads CASSYDPRAVLGYTF. The CDR3 DNA reads as TGTGCCAGCAGTTACGACCCGCGGGCGGTACTTGGCTACACCTTC.